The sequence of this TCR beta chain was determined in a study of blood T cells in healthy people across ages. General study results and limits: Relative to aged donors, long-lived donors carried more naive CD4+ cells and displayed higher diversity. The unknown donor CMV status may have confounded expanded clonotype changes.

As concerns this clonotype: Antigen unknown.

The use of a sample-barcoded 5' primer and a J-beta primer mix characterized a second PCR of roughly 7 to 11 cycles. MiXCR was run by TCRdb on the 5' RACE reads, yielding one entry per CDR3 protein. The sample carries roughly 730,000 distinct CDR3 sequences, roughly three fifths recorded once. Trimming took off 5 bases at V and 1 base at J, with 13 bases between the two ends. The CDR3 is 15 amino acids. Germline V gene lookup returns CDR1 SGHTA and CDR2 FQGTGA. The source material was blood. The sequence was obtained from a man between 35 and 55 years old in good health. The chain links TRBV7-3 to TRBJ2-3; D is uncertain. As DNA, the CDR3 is TGTGCCAGCAGCCCATCGACACGGGGCACAGATACGCAGTATTTT. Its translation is CASSPSTRGTDTQYF.